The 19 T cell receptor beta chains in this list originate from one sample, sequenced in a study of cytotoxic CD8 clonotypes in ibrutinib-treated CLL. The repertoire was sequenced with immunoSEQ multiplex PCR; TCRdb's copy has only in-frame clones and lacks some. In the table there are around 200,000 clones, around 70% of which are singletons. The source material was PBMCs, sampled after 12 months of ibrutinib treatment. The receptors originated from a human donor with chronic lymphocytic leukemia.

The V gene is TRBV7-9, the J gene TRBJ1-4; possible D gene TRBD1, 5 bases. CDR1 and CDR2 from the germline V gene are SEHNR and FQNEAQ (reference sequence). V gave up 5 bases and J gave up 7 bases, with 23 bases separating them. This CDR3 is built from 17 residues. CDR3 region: CASSPASTRYQGEKLFF. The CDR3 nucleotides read TGTGCCAGCAGCCCTGCCTCCACGAGGTATCAGGGTGAAAAACTGTTTTTT.

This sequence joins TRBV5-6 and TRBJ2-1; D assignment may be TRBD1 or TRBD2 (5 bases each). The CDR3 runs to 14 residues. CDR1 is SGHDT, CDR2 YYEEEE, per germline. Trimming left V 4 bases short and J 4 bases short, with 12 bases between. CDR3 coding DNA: TGTGCCAGCAGCCCTGGATGGGGGTACAATGAGCAGTTCTTC. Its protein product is CASSPGWGYNEQFF.

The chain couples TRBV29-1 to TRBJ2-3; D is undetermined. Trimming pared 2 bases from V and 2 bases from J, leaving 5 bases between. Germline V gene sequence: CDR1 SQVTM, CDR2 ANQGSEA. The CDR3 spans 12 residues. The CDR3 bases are TGCAGCGTTGAAAAATACACAGATACGCAGTATTTT. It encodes CSVEKYTDTQYF.

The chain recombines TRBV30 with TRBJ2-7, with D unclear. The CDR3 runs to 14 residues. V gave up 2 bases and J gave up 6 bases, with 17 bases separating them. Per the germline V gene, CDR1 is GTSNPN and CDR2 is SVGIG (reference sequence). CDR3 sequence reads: CAWSTQWGTPEQYF. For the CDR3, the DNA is TGTGCCTGGAGTACCCAATGGGGAACCCCCGAGCAGTACTTC.

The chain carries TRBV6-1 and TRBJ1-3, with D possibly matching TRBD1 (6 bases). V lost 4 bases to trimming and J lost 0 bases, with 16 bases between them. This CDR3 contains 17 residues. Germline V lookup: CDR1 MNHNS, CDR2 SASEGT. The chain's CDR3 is CASSVTGKGTSGNTIYF. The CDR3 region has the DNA TGTGCCAGCAGTGTAACAGGGAAGGGGACCTCTGGAAACACCATATATTTT.

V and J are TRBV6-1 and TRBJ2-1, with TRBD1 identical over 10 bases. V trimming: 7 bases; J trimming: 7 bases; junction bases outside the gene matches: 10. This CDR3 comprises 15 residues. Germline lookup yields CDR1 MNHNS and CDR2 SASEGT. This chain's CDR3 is CASTQSRDRGNEQFF. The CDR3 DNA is TGTGCCAGCACCCAAAGCCGGGACAGGGGAAATGAGCAGTTCTTC.

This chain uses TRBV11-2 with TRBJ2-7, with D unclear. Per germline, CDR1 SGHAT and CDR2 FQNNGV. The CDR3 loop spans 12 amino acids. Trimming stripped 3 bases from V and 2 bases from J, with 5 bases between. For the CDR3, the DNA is TGTGCCAGCAGCTTCGACCCCTACGAGCAGTACTTC. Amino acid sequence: CASSFDPYEQYF.

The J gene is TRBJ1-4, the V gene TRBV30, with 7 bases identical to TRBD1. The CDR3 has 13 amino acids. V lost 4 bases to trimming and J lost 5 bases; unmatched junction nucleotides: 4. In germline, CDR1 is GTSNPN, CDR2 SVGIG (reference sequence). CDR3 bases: TGTGCCTGGAAAGGGACAGAGAATGAAAAACTGTTTTTT. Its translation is CAWKGTENEKLFF.

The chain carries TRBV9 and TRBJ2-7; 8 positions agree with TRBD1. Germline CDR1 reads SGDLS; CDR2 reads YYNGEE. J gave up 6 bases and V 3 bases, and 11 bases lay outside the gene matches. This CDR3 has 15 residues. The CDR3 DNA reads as TGTGCCAGCAGCGCGAGGACAGGGATAGCAGTCGAGCAGTACTTC. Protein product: CASSARTGIAVEQYF.

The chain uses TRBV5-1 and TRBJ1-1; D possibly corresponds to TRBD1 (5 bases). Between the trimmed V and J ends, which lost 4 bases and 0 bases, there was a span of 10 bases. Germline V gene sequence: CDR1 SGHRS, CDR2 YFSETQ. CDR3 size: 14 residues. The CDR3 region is CASSTQVMNTEAFF. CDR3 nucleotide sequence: TGCGCCAGCAGCACACAGGTAATGAACACTGAAGCTTTCTTT.

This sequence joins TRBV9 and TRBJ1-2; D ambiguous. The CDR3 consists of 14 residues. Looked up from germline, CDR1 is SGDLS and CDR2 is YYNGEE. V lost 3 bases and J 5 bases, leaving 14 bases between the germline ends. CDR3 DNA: TGTGCCAGCAGCGCGCCGACACTTAGGTATGGCTACACCTTC. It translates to CASSAPTLRYGYTF. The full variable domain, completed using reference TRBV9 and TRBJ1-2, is DSGVTQTPKHLITATGQRVTLRCSPRSGDLSVYWYQQSLDQGLQFLIQYYNGEERAKGNILERFSAQQFPDLHSELNLSSLELGDSALYFCASSAPTLRYGYTFGSGTRLTVV.

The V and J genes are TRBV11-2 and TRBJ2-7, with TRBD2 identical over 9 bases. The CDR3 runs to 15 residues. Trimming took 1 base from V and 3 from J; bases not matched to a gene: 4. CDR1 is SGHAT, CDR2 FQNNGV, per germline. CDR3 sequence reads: CASSLGLAGIYEQYF. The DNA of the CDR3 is TGTGCCAGCAGCTTAGGCCTAGCGGGAATCTACGAGCAGTACTTC. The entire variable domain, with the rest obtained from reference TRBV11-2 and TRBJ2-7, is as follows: EAGVAQSPRYKIIEKRQSVAFWCNPISGHATLYWYQQILGQGPKLLIQFQNNGVVDDSQLPKDRFSAERLKGVDSTLKIQPAKLEDSAVYLCASSLGLAGIYEQYFGPGTRLTVT.

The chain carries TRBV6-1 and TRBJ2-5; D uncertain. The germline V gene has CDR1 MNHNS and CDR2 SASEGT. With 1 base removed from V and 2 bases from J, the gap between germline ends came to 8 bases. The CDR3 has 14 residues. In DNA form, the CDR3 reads TGTGCCAGCAGTGAAGGGGCCCTTCAAGAGACCCAGTACTTC. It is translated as CASSEGALQETQYF.

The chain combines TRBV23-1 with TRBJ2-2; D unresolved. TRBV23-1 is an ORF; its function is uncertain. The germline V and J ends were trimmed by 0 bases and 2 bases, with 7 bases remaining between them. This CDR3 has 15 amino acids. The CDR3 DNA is TGCGCCAGCAGTCAATCCCCTGGAAACACCGGGGAGCTGTTTTTT. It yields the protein CASSQSPGNTGELFF.

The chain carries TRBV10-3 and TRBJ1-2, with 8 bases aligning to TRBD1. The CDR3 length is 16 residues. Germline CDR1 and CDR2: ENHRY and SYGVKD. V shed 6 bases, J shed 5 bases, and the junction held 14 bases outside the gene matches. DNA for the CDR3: TGTGCCATCAGAGGACAGGGAGACACTGCGATATATGGCTACACCTTC. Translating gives CAIRGQGDTAIYGYTF.

The CDR3 nucleotides are TGCGCCAGCAGCCAACAAGGGACAGCTCCTAACTATGGCTACACCTTC. Its translation is CASSQQGTAPNYGYTF. The chain employs TRBV4-3 and TRBJ1-2, with TRBD1 matching 7 bases. CDR3 size: 16 residues. Germline values: CDR1 LGHNA, CDR2 YSLEER. Trimming cost V 2 bases and J 0 bases; bases outside gene matches: 6.

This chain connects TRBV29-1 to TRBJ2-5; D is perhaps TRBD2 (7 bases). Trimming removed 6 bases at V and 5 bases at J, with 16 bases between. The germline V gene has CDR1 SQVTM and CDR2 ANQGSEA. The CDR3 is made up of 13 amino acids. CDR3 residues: CSVEGGAGETQYF. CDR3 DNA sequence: TGCAGCGTGGAGGGGGGGGCAGGTGAGACCCAGTACTTC.

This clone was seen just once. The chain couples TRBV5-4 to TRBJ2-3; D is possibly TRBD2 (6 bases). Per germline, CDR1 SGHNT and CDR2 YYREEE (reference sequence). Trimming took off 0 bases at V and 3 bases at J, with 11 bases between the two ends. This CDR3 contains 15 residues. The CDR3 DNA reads TGTGCCAGCAGCTTGGCGGGAGTTGGGACAGATACGCAGTATTTT. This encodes CASSLAGVGTDTQYF.

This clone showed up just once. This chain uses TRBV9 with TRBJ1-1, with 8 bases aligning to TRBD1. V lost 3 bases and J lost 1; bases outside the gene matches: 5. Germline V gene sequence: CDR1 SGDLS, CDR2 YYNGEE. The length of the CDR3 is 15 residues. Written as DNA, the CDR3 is TGTGCCAGCAGCGGGGGAGGGACAGGGAACACTGAAGCTTTCTTT. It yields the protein CASSGGGTGNTEAFF.